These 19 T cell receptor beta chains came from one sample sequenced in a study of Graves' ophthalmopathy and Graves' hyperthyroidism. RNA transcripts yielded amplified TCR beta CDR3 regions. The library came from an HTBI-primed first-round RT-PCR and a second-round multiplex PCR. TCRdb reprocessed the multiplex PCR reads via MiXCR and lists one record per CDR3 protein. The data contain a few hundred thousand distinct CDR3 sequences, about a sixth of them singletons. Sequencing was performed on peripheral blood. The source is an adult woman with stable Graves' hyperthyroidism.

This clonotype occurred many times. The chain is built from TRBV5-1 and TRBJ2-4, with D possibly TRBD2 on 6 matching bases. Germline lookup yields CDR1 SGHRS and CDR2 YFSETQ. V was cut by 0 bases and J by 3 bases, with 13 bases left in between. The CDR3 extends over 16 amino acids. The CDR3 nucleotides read TGCGCCAGCAGCTTGGTGCGCGGAGGGGACAAAAACATTCAGTACTTC. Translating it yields CASSLVRGGDKNIQYF.

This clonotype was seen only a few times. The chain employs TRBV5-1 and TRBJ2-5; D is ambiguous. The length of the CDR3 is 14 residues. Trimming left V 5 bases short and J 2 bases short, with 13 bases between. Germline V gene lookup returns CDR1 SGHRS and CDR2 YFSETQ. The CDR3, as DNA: TGCGCCAGCAGACAGAACCCGAGGCAAGAGACCCAGTACTTC. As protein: CASRQNPRQETQYF.

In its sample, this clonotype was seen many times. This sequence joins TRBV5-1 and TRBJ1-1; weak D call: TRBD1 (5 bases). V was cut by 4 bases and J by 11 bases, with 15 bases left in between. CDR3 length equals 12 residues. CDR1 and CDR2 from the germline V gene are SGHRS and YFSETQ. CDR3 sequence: CASSPSRGGAFF. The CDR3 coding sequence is TGCGCCAGCAGCCCAAGTCGTGGGGGGGCTTTCTTT.

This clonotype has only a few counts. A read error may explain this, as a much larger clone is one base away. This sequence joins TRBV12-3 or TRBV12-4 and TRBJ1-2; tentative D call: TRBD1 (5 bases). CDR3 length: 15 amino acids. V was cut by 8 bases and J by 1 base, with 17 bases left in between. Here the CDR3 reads CASHQAGTDNYGYTF. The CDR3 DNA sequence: TGTGCCAGCCACCAGGCCGGGACGGATAACTATGGCTACACCTTC.

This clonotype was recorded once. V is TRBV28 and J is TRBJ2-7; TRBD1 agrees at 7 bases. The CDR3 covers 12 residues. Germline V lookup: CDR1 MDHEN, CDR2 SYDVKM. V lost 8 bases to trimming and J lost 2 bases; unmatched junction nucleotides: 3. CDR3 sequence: CASADRAYEQYF. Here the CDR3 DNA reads TGTGCCAGCGCCGACAGGGCCTACGAGCAGTACTTC.

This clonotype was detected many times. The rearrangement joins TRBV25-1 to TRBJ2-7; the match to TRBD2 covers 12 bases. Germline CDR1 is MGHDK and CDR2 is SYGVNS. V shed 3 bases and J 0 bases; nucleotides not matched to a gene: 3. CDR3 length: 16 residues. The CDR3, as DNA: TGTGCCAGCAGTGAGGGACTAGCGGGCCTCTCCTACGAGCAGTACTTC. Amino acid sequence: CASSEGLAGLSYEQYF.

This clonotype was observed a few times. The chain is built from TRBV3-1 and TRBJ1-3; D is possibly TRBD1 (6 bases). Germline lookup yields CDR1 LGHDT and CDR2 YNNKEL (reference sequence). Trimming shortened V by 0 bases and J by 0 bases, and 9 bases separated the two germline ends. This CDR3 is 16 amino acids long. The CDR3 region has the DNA TGTGCCAGCAGCCAAGAGGTGGGGGCCTCTGGAAACACCATATATTTT. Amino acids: CASSQEVGASGNTIYF.

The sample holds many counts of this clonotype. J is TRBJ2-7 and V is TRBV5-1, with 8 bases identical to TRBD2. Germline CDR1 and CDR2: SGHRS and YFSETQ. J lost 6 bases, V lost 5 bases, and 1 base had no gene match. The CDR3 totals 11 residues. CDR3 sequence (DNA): TGCGCCAGCAGGCGGGGGGCCGAGCAGTACTTC. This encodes CASRRGAEQYF.

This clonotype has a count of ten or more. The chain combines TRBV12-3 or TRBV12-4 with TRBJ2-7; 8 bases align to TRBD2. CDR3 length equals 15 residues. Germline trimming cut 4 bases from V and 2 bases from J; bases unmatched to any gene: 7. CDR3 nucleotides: TGTGCCAGCAGTTCTATGGCGGGGGGCGCCTACGAGCAGTACTTC. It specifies CASSSMAGGAYEQYF.

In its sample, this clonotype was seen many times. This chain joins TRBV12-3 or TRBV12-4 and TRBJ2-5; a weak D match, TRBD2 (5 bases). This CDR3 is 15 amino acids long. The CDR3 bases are TGTACCGCCCTGAGTTTCGTTTCGACGGGGGAGACCCAGTACTTC. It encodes CTALSFVSTGETQYF.

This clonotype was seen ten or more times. The CDR3 sequence: CASSPTRDSNTEAFF. CDR3 coding DNA: TGTGCCAGCAGTCCCACCCGGGACAGCAACACTGAAGCTTTCTTT. V gene TRBV28 combines with J gene TRBJ1-1; TRBD1 agrees at 7 bases. V lost 5 bases to trimming and J lost 2 bases; unmatched junction nucleotides: 8. CDR1 is MDHEN and CDR2 is SYDVKM in the germline V gene. The CDR3 consists of 15 residues.

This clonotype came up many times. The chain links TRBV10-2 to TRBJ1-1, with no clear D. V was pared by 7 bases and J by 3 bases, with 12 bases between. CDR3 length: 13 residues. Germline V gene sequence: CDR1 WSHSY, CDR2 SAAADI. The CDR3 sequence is CASMPVWDTEAFF. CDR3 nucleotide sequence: TGCGCCAGCATGCCGGTATGGGACACTGAAGCTTTCTTT.

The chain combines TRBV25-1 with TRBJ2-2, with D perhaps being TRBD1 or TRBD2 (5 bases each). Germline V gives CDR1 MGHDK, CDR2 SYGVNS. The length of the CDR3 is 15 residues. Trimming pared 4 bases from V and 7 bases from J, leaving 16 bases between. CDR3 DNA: TGTGCCAGCAGTGGTGGGACGGGTTGGAACGGGGAGCTGTTTTTT. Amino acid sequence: CASSGGTGWNGELFF.

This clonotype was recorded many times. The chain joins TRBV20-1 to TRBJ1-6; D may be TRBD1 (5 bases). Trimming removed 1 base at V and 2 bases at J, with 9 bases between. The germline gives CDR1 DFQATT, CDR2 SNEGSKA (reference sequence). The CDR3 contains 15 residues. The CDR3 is CSARAGTAYNSPLHF. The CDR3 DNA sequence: TGCAGTGCTAGAGCAGGGACCGCCTATAATTCACCCCTCCACTTT.

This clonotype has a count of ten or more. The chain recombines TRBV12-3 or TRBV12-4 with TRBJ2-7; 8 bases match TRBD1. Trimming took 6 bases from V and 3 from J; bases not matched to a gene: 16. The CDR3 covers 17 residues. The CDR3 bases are TGTGCCAGCAGCCCATTCAGGGGGCTTACATTAAACTACGAGCAGTACTTC. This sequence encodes CASSPFRGLTLNYEQYF.

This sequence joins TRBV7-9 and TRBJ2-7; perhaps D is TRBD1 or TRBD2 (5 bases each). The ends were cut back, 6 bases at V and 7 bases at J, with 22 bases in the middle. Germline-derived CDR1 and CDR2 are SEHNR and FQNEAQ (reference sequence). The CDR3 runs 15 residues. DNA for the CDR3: TGTGCCAGCAGTAAACAACGGGACGGTCTGTCTGAGCAGTACTTC. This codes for CASSKQRDGLSEQYF.

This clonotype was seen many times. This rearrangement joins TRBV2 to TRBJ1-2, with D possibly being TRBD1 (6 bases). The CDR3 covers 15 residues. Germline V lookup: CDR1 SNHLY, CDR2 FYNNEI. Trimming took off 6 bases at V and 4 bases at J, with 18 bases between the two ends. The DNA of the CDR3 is TGTGCCAGCAGCGACCCGGGGGGGCCCGTCTATGGCTACACCTTC. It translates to CASSDPGGPVYGYTF.

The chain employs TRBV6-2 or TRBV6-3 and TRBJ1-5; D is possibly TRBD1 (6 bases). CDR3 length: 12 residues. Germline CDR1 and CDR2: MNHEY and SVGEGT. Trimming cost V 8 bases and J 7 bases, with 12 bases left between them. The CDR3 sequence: CASEGTRQPQHF. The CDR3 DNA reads TGTGCCAGCGAGGGGACACGACAGCCCCAGCATTTT.

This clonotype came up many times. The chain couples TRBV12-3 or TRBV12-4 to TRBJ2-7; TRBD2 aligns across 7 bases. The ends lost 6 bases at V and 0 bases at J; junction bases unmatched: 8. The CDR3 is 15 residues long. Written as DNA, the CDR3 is TGTGCCAGCAGCTCTAGCGGAGTCATCTCCTACGAGCAGTACTTC. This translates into CASSSSGVISYEQYF.